This T cell receptor beta chain was observed in a study of patients and donors after allogeneic stem cell transplantation. Looked up from germline, CDR1 is MNHEY and CDR2 is SMNVEV (reference sequence). The ends were cut back, 6 bases at V and 0 bases at J, with 13 bases in the middle. This CDR3 region has 15 residues. Via MiXCR, TCRdb re-called the RT-PCR reads, giving one row per CDR3 protein. The table has 4,000 to 5,000 distinct CDR3 sequences, approximately 24% seen once; the top ten hold 16%. Specimen: blood, either unsorted or a sorted T cell fraction (not recorded which). This TCR derives from a human donor who was either an allogeneic HSCT recipient or a stem cell or donor lymphocyte infusion donor (not recorded which). It is not recorded whose cells these are; they may come from a transplant donor. The chain is built from TRBV27 and TRBJ2-3, with a possible D match to TRBD2 (6 bases). The DNA of the CDR3 is TGTGCCAGCAGAATCTGGAGCGGGAGCACAGATACGCAGTATTTT. Translated: CASRIWSGSTDTQYF.